Listed below are T cell receptor beta chains from one sample, sequenced in a study of blood T cell repertoires in COVID-19. This table comes from immunoSEQ multiplex PCR, and its TCRdb copy is limited to in-frame clones, with some not included. The sample lists approximately 250,000 clones, around 80% occurring once. The source material was PBMCs or T cells enriched from blood (not recorded which). Receptors originate from a man aged 25 to 40 with acute COVID-19. The CDR3 runs from the conserved cysteine through the conserved F or W. A D gene is named only where the DNA matches it firmly. Clone size, where shown, is once, few, many, or a class for clones that have expanded.

d_call j_call v_call clone_size cdr3_nt cdr3_aa
- TRBJ2-2 TRBV5-1 - TGCGCCAGCAAAGTCAATCCCGCGGGGACCGGGGAGCTGTTTTTT CASKVNPAGTGELFF
- TRBJ1-2 TRBV24-1 - TGTGCCACCAGTGCCCCGCGGGGGAGCGGCTATGGCTACACCTTC CATSAPRGSGYGYTF
- TRBJ1-2 TRBV9 - TGTGCCAGCAGCCTCCAGGGATCTTGGTTAGGCTACACCTTC CASSLQGSWLGYTF
- TRBJ1-2 TRBV29-1 - TGCAGCGTGGACAGTTCCCACTATGGCTACACCTTC CSVDSSHYGYTF
- TRBJ1-4 TRBV7-9 few TGTGCCAGCAGCTTTCCCTTTGGCAGGGAGGGGGAAAAACTGTTTTTT CASSFPFGREGEKLFF
- TRBJ1-5 TRBV30 - TGTGCCTGCTCTACAGGGTTGGATCAGCCCCAGCATTTT CACSTGLDQPQHF
- TRBJ1-2 TRBV29-1 - TGCAGCGTTGGCGGCACCCTGGCTCACTATGGCTACACCTTC CSVGGTLAHYGYTF
- TRBJ1-1 TRBV7-3 - TGTGCCAGCAGCCCCGGTTCGGGTCCTGAAGCTTTCTTT CASSPGSGPEAFF
- TRBJ2-1 TRBV5-5 many TGTGCCAGCAGCTTAAGTAAGGCAGGGGAGTTCTTC CASSLSKAGEFF
- TRBJ2-1 TRBV7-3 - TGTGCCAGCAGCCACCAGCGCCAGGGTGGGTTCTTCTTC CASSHQRQGGFFF
- TRBJ2-6 TRBV27 - TGTGCCAGCAGTTTATCGCGGGGGCTTTCTACCCTCCGGGGAGGGGCCAACGTCCTGACTTTC CASSLSRGLSTLRGGANVLTF
- TRBJ1-1 TRBV15 - TGTGCCACCAGCTTGCGGGGACTTACGAACACTGAAGCTTTCTTT CATSLRGLTNTEAFF
TRBD2 TRBJ2-3 TRBV4-1 - TGCGCCAGCAGCCAATTAGCGGGAGGAGGACCGCAGTATTTT CASSQLAGGGPQYF
TRBD1 TRBJ1-1 TRBV18 - TGTGCCAGCTCACCGGGACAGTTATTAGGTGAAGCTTTCTTT CASSPGQLLGEAFF
- TRBJ1-6 TRBV2 - TGTGCCAGCAGTCTTGTTCGGGGAATAGGTTCACCCCTCCACTTT CASSLVRGIGSPLHF
TRBD1 TRBJ1-5 TRBV5-5 - TGTGCCAGCAGTGGGACAGCGCTTAGCAATCAGCCCCAGCATTTT CASSGTALSNQPQHF
- TRBJ1-2 TRBV18 - TGTGCCAGCTCACCACCGAGTACAGGGATCTATGGCTACACCTTC CASSPPSTGIYGYTF
- TRBJ2-1 TRBV9 - TGTGCCAGCAGCCTTGGCGGGGGCGGGAATGAGCAGTTCTTC CASSLGGGGNEQFF
- TRBJ2-2 TRBV5-1 - TGCGCCAGCAGCTATCTCACGGGGGACACCGGGGAGCTGTTTTTT CASSYLTGDTGELFF
TRBD1 TRBJ1-5 TRBV6-5 - TGTGCCAGCCGGGACAGTAGCAATCAGCCCCAGCATTTT CASRDSSNQPQHF
TRBD1 TRBJ1-1 TRBV11-3 - TGTGCCAGCACGGGACAGGACCAGGGCACTGAAGCTTTCTTT CASTGQDQGTEAFF
TRBD2 TRBJ2-1 TRBV7-9 - TGTGCCAGCAGCTTAGCGGCGGGAGGGTACAATGAGCAGTTCTTC CASSLAAGGYNEQFF
- TRBJ2-3 TRBV5-1 - TGCGCCAGCAGCAACGGTGGTGGACTAACCCAAACAGATACGCAGTATTTT CASSNGGGLTQTDTQYF
TRBD2 TRBJ2-3 TRBV11-3 - TGTGCCAGCAGCTTAGATTTTCGGGACTACATCACAGATACGCAGTATTTT CASSLDFRDYITDTQYF
- TRBJ2-5 TRBV5-8 - TGTGCCAGCAGCCCGGGGAGTCGAGTAGAGACCCAGTACTTC CASSPGSRVETQYF
- TRBJ1-3 TRBV5-1 once TGCGCCAGCAGCTTGGCCATTCCCCAGGGGCAAGGAAACACCATATATTTT CASSLAIPQGQGNTIYF
TRBD2 TRBJ2-5 TRBV27 - TGTGCCAGCAGTCCGCTAGCGGGGGGGGTACAAGAGACCCAGTACTTC CASSPLAGGVQETQYF